Following are 6 T cell receptor beta chains from one sample sequenced in a study of beta chain features in type 1 diabetes. Study-level findings and limits: Shortening of TCRB CDR3s, moderate but significant, appeared in all four CD4+ subsets of Type 1 diabetes patients.

These receptors have no known antigen. The study reverse transcribed the entire isolated RNA, so it sequenced expressed TCRB transcripts. This table comes from immunoSEQ multiplex PCR, and its TCRdb copy is limited to in-frame clones, with some not included. This table has 100,000 to 150,000 clones, 15% to 20% appearing once. The sequencing input was central memory CD4+ T cells from blood. The origin of the receptors is a man younger than 30 with type 1 diabetes.

This clone was seen a handful of times. The rearrangement uses TRBV11-2 and TRBJ2-7, with D maybe TRBD1 (5 bases). V was cut by 5 bases and J by 7 bases, with 18 bases left in between. CDR3 length equals 14 residues. CDR1 and CDR2 from the germline V gene are SGHAT and FQNNGV. The CDR3 DNA reads TGTGCCAGCAGCCCTTGGGGTGACAGCCGGGAGCAGTACTTC. This codes for CASSPWGDSREQYF.

By sample share, this clone is medium-sized. CDR3 coding DNA: TGCGCCAGCAGCACCGGACTAGCGGGGAGCACAGATACGCAGTATTTT. Its protein is CASSTGLAGSTDTQYF. V usage is TRBV5-1 and J usage is TRBJ2-3, with 12 bases matching TRBD2. The CDR3 is made up of 16 amino acids. V lost 4 bases to trimming and J lost 0 bases; unmatched junction nucleotides: 3. CDR1 and CDR2 (germline): SGHRS, YFSETQ.

This clone was found a few times. This chain links TRBV9 with TRBJ1-1; maybe TRBD1 (5 bases). Trimming took 0 bases from V and 3 from J, leaving 12 bases between them. The CDR3 extends over 15 amino acids. The germline V gene encodes CDR1 SGDLS and CDR2 YYNGEE. The CDR3 reads CASSVAGRTYTEAFF. The CDR3 nucleotides are TGTGCCAGCAGCGTAGCGGGGCGGACCTACACTGAAGCTTTCTTT. The variable domain in full, with the rest retrieved from reference TRBV9 and TRBJ1-1, is DSGVTQTPKHLITATGQRVTLRCSPRSGDLSVYWYQQSLDQGLQFLIQYYNGEERAKGNILERFSAQQFPDLHSELNLSSLELGDSALYFCASSVAGRTYTEAFFGQGTRLTVV.

V and J are TRBV4-1 and TRBJ2-1, with D tentatively TRBD2 (5 bases). Germline V gene lookup returns CDR1 MGHRA and CDR2 YSYEKL. CDR3 length: 16 amino acids. V was pared by 0 bases and J by 2 bases, with 11 bases between. CDR3 residues: CASSQEHAGPYNEQFF. The CDR3 DNA is TGCGCCAGCAGCCAAGAACATGCGGGCCCCTACAATGAGCAGTTCTTC.

Only a few counts were recorded for this clone. The rearrangement links TRBV14 to TRBJ1-1; D is unresolved. This CDR3 is 15 amino acids long. CDR1 and CDR2 (germline): SGHDN, FVKESK. The V gene lost 4 bases and the J gene lost 1 base, with 13 bases spanning the gap. The CDR3 DNA follows: TGTGCCAGCAGCCCACGTTCGGTGGGGAACACTGAAGCTTTCTTT. It specifies CASSPRSVGNTEAFF.

This clone has more than one count but fewer than ten. The gene calls are TRBV5-1 and TRBJ2-1; the D is unclear. The CDR3 is 16 amino acids. Trimming cost V 0 bases and J 5 bases, with 15 bases left between them. The germline gives CDR1 SGHRS, CDR2 YFSETQ. The CDR3 is CASSLAATHSNNEQFF. The CDR3 DNA is TGCGCCAGCAGCTTGGCGGCTACCCATTCAAACAATGAGCAGTTCTTC.